This entry concerns a single T cell receptor (beta chain). The antigen is undetermined. With V trimmed by 5 bases and J by 4 bases, 12 bases remained unmatched. The CDR3 is made up of 16 amino acids. CDR1 and CDR2 (germline): SGHVS, FQNEAQ. This sample is drawn from a study of long-term antiretroviral therapy in people with HIV. General study points: After ART, diversity increased yet remained lower than transplant donor controls. Controls showed broader CDR3 length ranges than did the HIV repertoires.

The authors ran the immunoSEQ assay, v3.0, at survey level. The repertoire was sequenced with immunoSEQ multiplex PCR; TCRdb's copy has only in-frame clones and lacks some. The sample has some 26,000 clones; 76% are singletons. The receptor was derived from a woman between 35 and 50 years old with HIV. The material was unsorted PBMCs, obtained 1.1 years before starting antiretroviral therapy. The J gene is TRBJ2-7, the V gene TRBV7-8, with 9 bases aligning to TRBD1. Written as DNA, the CDR3 is TGTGCCAGCAGCCTCGGACAGGGGAGGCCCCTGTACGAGCAGTACTTC. Amino acid sequence: CASSLGQGRPLYEQYF.